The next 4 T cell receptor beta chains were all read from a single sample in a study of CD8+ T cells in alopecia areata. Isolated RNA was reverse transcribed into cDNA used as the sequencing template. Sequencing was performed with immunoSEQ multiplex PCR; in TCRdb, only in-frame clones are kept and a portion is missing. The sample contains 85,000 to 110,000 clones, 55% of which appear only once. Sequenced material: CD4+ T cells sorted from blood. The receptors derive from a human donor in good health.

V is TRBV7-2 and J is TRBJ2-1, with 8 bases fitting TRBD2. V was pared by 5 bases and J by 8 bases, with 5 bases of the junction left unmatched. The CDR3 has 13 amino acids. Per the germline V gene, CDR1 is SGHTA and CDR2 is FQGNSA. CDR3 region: CASSRGLGHEQFF. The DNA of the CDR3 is TGTGCCAGCAGCCGGGGACTAGGCCATGAGCAGTTCTTC.

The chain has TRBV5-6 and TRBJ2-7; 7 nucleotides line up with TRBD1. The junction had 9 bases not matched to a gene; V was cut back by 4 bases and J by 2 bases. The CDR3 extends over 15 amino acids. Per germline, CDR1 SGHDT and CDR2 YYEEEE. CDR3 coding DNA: TGTGCCAGCAGCCCTCGGTGGGACAGACCCTACGAGCAGTACTTC. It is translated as CASSPRWDRPYEQYF.

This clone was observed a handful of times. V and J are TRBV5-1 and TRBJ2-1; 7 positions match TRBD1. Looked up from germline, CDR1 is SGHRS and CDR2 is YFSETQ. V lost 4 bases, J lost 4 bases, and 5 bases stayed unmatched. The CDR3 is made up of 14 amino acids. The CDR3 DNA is TGCGCCAGCAGCAGAGGGACAGCTTACAATGAGCAGTTCTTC. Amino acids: CASSRGTAYNEQFF.

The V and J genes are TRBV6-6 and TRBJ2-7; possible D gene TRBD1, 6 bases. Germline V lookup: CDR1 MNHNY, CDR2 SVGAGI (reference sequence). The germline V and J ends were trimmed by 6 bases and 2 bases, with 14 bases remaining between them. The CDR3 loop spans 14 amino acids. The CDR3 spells CASSAGTQAYEQYF. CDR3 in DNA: TGTGCCAGCAGCGCCGGGACACAAGCCTACGAGCAGTACTTC.